This entry lists 26 T cell receptor beta chains sequenced from one sample in a study of cytomegalovirus exposure and HLA in healthy donors. It was with 60 Vbeta and 13 Jbeta primers that the PCR ran. TCRdb's copy holds only in-frame clones and misses some; the assay was immunoSEQ multiplex PCR. Its listing shows nearly 200,000 clones. Sequenced sample: PBMCs. These receptors all come from a boy aged 5-17 years in good health and CMV-seronegative.

CDR3 sequence: CASSRTEYEQYF. The DNA for the CDR3 is TGTGCCAGCAGCCGTACAGAATACGAGCAGTACTTC. The V call is TRBV5-6, the J call TRBJ2-7, with unresolved D. Looked up from germline, CDR1 is SGHDT and CDR2 is YYEEEE. There are 12 residues in the CDR3. Trimming shortened V by 4 bases and J by 4 bases, and 9 bases separated the two germline ends.

The V call is TRBV6-6, the J call TRBJ2-5; 7 bases match TRBD2. The J segment lost 3 bases and the V segment lost 0 bases, leaving 4 bases of the junction unmatched. This CDR3 has 15 residues. In germline, CDR1 is MNHNY, CDR2 SVGAGI (reference sequence). CDR3 loop: CASSYSTSDKETQYF. The DNA of the CDR3 is TGTGCCAGCAGTTACTCAACTAGCGACAAAGAGACCCAGTACTTC.

V gene TRBV28 combines with J gene TRBJ1-3; 9 positions match TRBD1. This CDR3 spans 16 amino acids. The germline gives CDR1 MDHEN, CDR2 SYDVKM. V shed 6 bases, J shed 0 bases, and the junction held 6 bases outside the gene matches. The CDR3 sequence is CASRYTGGNSGNTIYF. The DNA of the CDR3 is TGTGCCAGCAGATATACAGGGGGCAACTCTGGAAACACCATATATTTT. Looking up the rest from reference TRBV28 and TRBJ1-3 gives the full variable domain: DVKVTQSSRYLVKRTGEKVFLECVQDMDHENMFWYRQDPGLGLRLIYFSYDVKMKEKGDIPEGYSVSREKKERFSLILESASTNQTSMYLCASRYTGGNSGNTIYFGEGSWLTVV.

J is TRBJ1-2 and V is TRBV27, with D perhaps matching TRBD1 (5 bases). This CDR3 region has 14 residues. The germline V gene encodes CDR1 MNHEY and CDR2 SMNVEV (reference sequence). V was cut by 6 bases and J by 5 bases, with 16 bases left in between. The CDR3 region is CASSGGKEGYGYTF. CDR3 DNA: TGTGCCAGCAGCGGGGGGAAGGAGGGGTATGGCTACACCTTC.

The chain has TRBV5-4 and TRBJ2-1; a weak D match, TRBD2 (5 bases). Germline V gives CDR1 SGHNT, CDR2 YYREEE (reference sequence). The ends were cut back, 0 bases at V and 0 bases at J, with 10 bases in the middle. This CDR3 region has 16 residues. The CDR3 DNA is TGTGCCAGCAGCTTGGAAGCGGTTAGCTCCTACAATGAGCAGTTCTTC. It specifies CASSLEAVSSYNEQFF. The full variable domain, completed using reference TRBV5-4 and TRBJ2-1, is ETGVTQSPTHLIKTRGQQVTLRCSSQSGHNTVSWYQQALGQGPQFIFQYYREEENGRGNFPPRFSGLQFPNYSSELNVNALELDDSALYLCASSLEAVSSYNEQFFGPGTRLTVL.

The V call is TRBV2, the J call TRBJ1-5, with 10 bases matching TRBD1. V lost 8 bases, J lost 6 bases, and 7 bases stayed unmatched. Germline values: CDR1 SNHLY, CDR2 FYNNEI. CDR3 size: 14 residues. The CDR3 spells CASAPGQGFQPQHF. As DNA, the CDR3 is TGTGCCAGCGCCCCGGGACAGGGGTTTCAGCCCCAGCATTTT.

The V and J genes are TRBV28 and TRBJ2-7, with 7 bases that match TRBD1. V lost 2 bases, J lost 3 bases, and 4 bases stayed unmatched. Germline V gene data show CDR1 as MDHEN and CDR2 as SYDVKM. The CDR3 totals 14 residues. The CDR3 loop is CASSLAGTDYEQYF. As DNA, the CDR3 is TGTGCCAGCAGTTTAGCCGGGACAGACTACGAGCAGTACTTC.

The DNA for the CDR3 is TGTGCCACCAGCAGGGACAGGGGCTACGAGCAGTACTTC. The encoded protein is CATSRDRGYEQYF. The chain has TRBV15 and TRBJ2-7; TRBD1 matches 9 bases. The germline gives CDR1 LNHNV, CDR2 YYDKDF (reference sequence). The J segment lost 3 bases and the V segment lost 3 bases, leaving 0 bases of the junction unmatched. The CDR3 runs to 13 residues.

The chain is built from TRBV5-6 and TRBJ2-7; tentatively, D is TRBD2 (6 bases). Trimming took 2 bases from V and 11 from J, leaving 11 bases between them. The CDR3 sequence is 11 residues long. Germline lookup yields CDR1 SGHDT and CDR2 YYEEEE. DNA for the CDR3: TGTGCCAGCAGCTTCGGATCGGGGGAGTACTTC. Translation gives CASSFGSGEYF.

The CDR3 region is CAPWMRGVTYNEQFF. The CDR3 DNA sequence: TGTGCCCCTTGGATGAGAGGAGTAACCTACAATGAGCAGTTCTTC. The V and J genes are TRBV7-2 and TRBJ2-1; D is ambiguous. CDR3 length: 15 amino acids. CDR1 and CDR2 from the germline V gene are SGHTA and FQGNSA. The V and J ends lost 11 bases and 2 bases respectively, with 19 bases between them. The entire variable domain, with the rest obtained from reference TRBV7-2 and TRBJ2-1, is as follows: GAGVSQSPSNKVTEKGKDVELRCDPISGHTALYWYRQSLGQGLEFLIYFQGNSAPDKSGLPSDRFSAERTGGSVSTLTIQRTQQEDSAVYLCAPWMRGVTYNEQFFGPGTRLTVL.

The chain links TRBV14 to TRBJ2-2; TRBD2 is a possible D gene (6 bases). Germline CDR1 reads SGHDN; CDR2 reads FVKESK. The CDR3 loop spans 16 amino acids. Trimming removed 0 bases from V and 7 bases from J, with 15 bases in between. This chain's CDR3 is CASSQESREVVGELFF. The CDR3 DNA follows: TGTGCCAGCAGCCAAGAATCCAGGGAGGTTGTCGGGGAGCTGTTTTTT. The whole variable domain, remainder taken from reference TRBV14 and TRBJ2-2, is EAGVTQFPSHSVIEKGQTVTLRCDPISGHDNLYWYRRVMGKEIKFLLHFVKESKQDESGMPNNRFLAERTGGTYSTLKVQPAELEDSGVYFCASSQESREVVGELFFGEGSRLTVL.

The chain joins TRBV23-1 to TRBJ1-4, with a weak D call TRBD1 (6 bases). TRBV23-1 is identified as an open reading frame with a role that is uncertain. The CDR3 totals 16 residues. V lost 2 bases, J lost 4 bases, and 14 bases lay in between. CDR3 residues: CASSQASRGRNEKLFF. The CDR3, as DNA: TGCGCCAGCAGTCAAGCCTCCAGGGGCCGTAATGAAAAACTGTTTTTT.

Here the CDR3 reads CASSIQDRGQETQYF. The DNA for the CDR3 is TGTGCCAGTAGTATACAGGACAGGGGGCAAGAGACCCAGTACTTC. V and J are TRBV19 and TRBJ2-5; the match to TRBD1 covers 10 bases. The CDR3 is made up of 15 amino acids. The germline CDR1 and CDR2 sequences are LNHDA and SQIVND (reference sequence). With V trimmed by 2 bases and J by 2 bases, 2 bases remained unmatched.

The chain recombines TRBV30 with TRBJ2-7; 7 nucleotides match TRBD1. The germline V gene encodes CDR1 GTSNPN and CDR2 SVGIG (reference sequence). The CDR3 has 13 residues. J gave up 3 bases and V 0 bases, and 2 bases lay outside the gene matches. In DNA, the CDR3 is TGTGCCTGGAGTGTAAGACAGGGCTACGAGCAGTACTTC. Its translation: CAWSVRQGYEQYF.

The CDR3 here is CASSLGGLGSINEQFF. DNA of the CDR3: TGTGCCAGCAGCTTAGGCGGGCTAGGTTCGATAAATGAGCAGTTCTTC. The J gene is TRBJ2-1, the V gene TRBV5-4, with D possibly being TRBD2 (5 bases). The germline V gene encodes CDR1 SGHNT and CDR2 YYREEE (reference sequence). Trimming took off 2 bases at V and 7 bases at J, with 19 bases between the two ends. CDR3 size: 16 residues. The full variable domain, rest sourced from reference TRBV5-4 and TRBJ2-1, is ETGVTQSPTHLIKTRGQQVTLRCSSQSGHNTVSWYQQALGQGPQFIFQYYREEENGRGNFPPRFSGLQFPNYSSELNVNALELDDSALYLCASSLGGLGSINEQFFGPGTRLTVL.

The J gene is TRBJ2-1, the V gene TRBV5-4, with TRBD2 matching over 11 bases. This CDR3 contains 15 residues. The V segment lost 2 bases and the J segment 9 bases; nucleotides outside the gene matches: 7. Germline values: CDR1 SGHNT, CDR2 YYREEE (reference sequence). CDR3 region: CASSLGSGGAGEQFF. CDR3 sequence (DNA): TGTGCCAGCAGCTTAGGTAGCGGGGGGGCGGGTGAGCAGTTCTTC. The full variable domain, in which reference TRBV5-4 and TRBJ2-1 provide the parts outside the CDR3, is ETGVTQSPTHLIKTRGQQVTLRCSSQSGHNTVSWYQQALGQGPQFIFQYYREEENGRGNFPPRFSGLQFPNYSSELNVNALELDDSALYLCASSLGSGGAGEQFFGPGTRLTVL.

V is TRBV18 and J is TRBJ2-7; a weak D match, TRBD1 (6 bases). V lost 2 bases to trimming and J lost 4 bases, with 12 bases between them. CDR1 is KGHSH and CDR2 is LQKENI in the germline V gene. The CDR3 covers 14 residues. CDR3 sequence: CASSPSKGVYEQYF. The CDR3 DNA reads TGTGCCAGCTCACCAAGTAAGGGGGTGTACGAGCAGTACTTC. The full variable domain, rest sourced from reference TRBV18 and TRBJ2-7, is NAGVMQNPRHLVRRRGQEARLRCSPMKGHSHVYWYRQLPEEGLKFMVYLQKENIIDESGMPKERFSAEFPKEGPSILRIQQVVRGDSAAYFCASSPSKGVYEQYFGPGTRLTVT.

Here the CDR3 DNA reads TGTGCCAGCAGCTTAGTCCAGGGGCACGGCACTGAAGCTTTCTTT. It encodes CASSLVQGHGTEAFF. This chain joins TRBV7-2 and TRBJ1-1; maybe TRBD1 (6 bases). Germline assignment: CDR1 SGHTA and CDR2 FQGNSA. V was shortened by 1 base and J by 4 bases, with 13 bases between the two germline ends. The CDR3 is 15 amino acids.

The chain carries TRBV5-6 and TRBJ1-5; D might be TRBD1 (6 bases). Between the trimmed V and J ends, which lost 5 bases and 7 bases, there was a span of 31 bases. CDR3 length: 19 amino acids. From germline, CDR1 is SGHDT and CDR2 YYEEEE. In nucleotides, the CDR3 is TGTGCCAGCAGTTCCACACACTCCCAACAGGGAAGTTCTCTACAGCCCCAGCATTTT. Protein sequence: CASSSTHSQQGSSLQPQHF.

This chain uses TRBV5-5 with TRBJ2-7; 7 bases line up with TRBD1. This CDR3 region has 14 residues. J was trimmed by 4 bases and V by 8 bases; bases with no gene match: 12. Germline V CDR1 and CDR2: SGHKS, YYEKEE (reference sequence). The CDR3: CASRSTGEEYEQYF. As DNA, the CDR3 is TGTGCCAGTAGGAGTACAGGGGAAGAGTACGAGCAGTACTTC. Drawing the rest from reference TRBV5-5 and TRBJ2-7, the complete variable domain is DAGVTQSPTHLIKTRGQQVTLRCSPISGHKSVSWYQQVLGQGPQFIFQYYEKEERGRGNFPDRFSARQFPNYSSELNVNALLLGDSALYLCASRSTGEEYEQYFGPGTRLTVT.

The chain has TRBV19 and TRBJ2-2; D is unresolved. CDR1 and CDR2 from the germline V gene are LNHDA and SQIVND (reference sequence). The CDR3 has 12 residues. Trimming took 9 bases from V and 0 from J, leaving 5 bases between them. DNA of the CDR3: TGTGCCAGCAGGACGAACACCGGGGAGCTGTTTTTT. This encodes CASRTNTGELFF.

The chain combines TRBV6-5 with TRBJ1-2; no clear D. Between the trimmed V and J ends, which lost 0 bases and 1 base, there was a span of 9 bases. The CDR3 is 15 residues long. From germline, CDR1 is MNHEY and CDR2 SVGAGI. In DNA form, the CDR3 reads TGTGCCAGCAGTTACTCGAAGGAGATTAACTATGGCTACACCTTC. Amino acids: CASSYSKEINYGYTF.

The chain uses TRBV27 and TRBJ1-5, with D possibly TRBD1 on 5 matching bases. The CDR3 totals 14 residues. Trimming took 5 bases from V and 6 from J, leaving 14 bases between them. The germline V gene has CDR1 MNHEY and CDR2 SMNVEV (reference sequence). The CDR3 region is CASSTAGRGQPQHF. The CDR3 DNA follows: TGTGCCAGCAGTACTGCAGGGAGGGGTCAGCCCCAGCATTTT.

This chain joins TRBV5-4 and TRBJ1-2, with 8 nucleotides matching TRBD1. The CDR3 consists of 15 residues. The J segment lost 2 bases and the V segment lost 2 bases, leaving 5 bases of the junction unmatched. Germline values: CDR1 SGHNT, CDR2 YYREEE (reference sequence). Here the CDR3 DNA reads TGTGCCAGCAGCTTTGGGGACAGGATAAACTATGGCTACACCTTC. It translates to CASSFGDRINYGYTF.

The V and J genes are TRBV9 and TRBJ2-5, with 7 bases fitting TRBD2. This CDR3 region has 13 residues. CDR1 is SGDLS and CDR2 is YYNGEE in the germline V gene. Unmatched junction bases numbered 3, after V lost 4 bases and J lost 3 bases. The DNA of the CDR3 is TGTGCCAGCAGCTTCCGGGGGGAAGAGACCCAGTACTTC. Its protein product is CASSFRGEETQYF.

The chain employs TRBV29-1 and TRBJ1-1, with 12 bases lining up with TRBD1. CDR1 is SQVTM, CDR2 ANQGSEA, per germline. V lost 6 bases, J lost 7 bases, and 6 bases stayed unmatched. The CDR3 extends over 13 amino acids. CDR3 nucleotides: TGCAGCGTGACCGGGACAGGGGGCAGTGAAGCTTTCTTT. Translated: CSVTGTGGSEAFF. Looking up the rest from reference TRBV29-1 and TRBJ1-1 gives the full variable domain: SAVISQKPSRDICQRGTSLTIQCQVDSQVTMMFWYRQQPGQSLTLIATANQGSEATYESGFVIDKFPISRPNLTFSTLTVSNMSPEDSSIYLCSVTGTGGSEAFFGQGTRLTVV.